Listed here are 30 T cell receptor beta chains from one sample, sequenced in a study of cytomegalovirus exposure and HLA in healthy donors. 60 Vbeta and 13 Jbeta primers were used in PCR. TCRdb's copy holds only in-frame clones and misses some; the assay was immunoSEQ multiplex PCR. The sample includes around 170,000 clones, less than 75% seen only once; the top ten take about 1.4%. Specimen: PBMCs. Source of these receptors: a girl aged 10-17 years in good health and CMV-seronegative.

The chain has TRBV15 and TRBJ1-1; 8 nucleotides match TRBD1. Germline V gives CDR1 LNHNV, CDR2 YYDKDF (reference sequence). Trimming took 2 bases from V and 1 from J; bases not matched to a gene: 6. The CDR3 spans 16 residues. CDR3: CATSRSRGQGNTEAFF. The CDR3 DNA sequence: TGTGCCACCAGCAGATCCAGGGGGCAGGGGAACACTGAAGCTTTCTTT.

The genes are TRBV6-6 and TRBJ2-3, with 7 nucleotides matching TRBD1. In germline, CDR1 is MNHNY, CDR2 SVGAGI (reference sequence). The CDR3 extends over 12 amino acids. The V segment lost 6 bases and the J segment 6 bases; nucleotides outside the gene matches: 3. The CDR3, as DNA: TGTGCCAGCAGACAGACAGGGGATACGCAGTATTTT. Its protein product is CASRQTGDTQYF.

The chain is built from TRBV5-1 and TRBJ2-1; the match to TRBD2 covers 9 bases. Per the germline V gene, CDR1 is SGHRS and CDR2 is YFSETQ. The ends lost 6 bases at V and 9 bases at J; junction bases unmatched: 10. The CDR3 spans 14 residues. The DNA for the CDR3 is TGCGCCAGCATGAGGTCTAGCGGGGAAGGTGAGCAGTTCTTC. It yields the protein CASMRSSGEGEQFF. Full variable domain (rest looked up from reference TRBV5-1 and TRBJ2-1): KAGVTQTPRYLIKTRGQQVTLSCSPISGHRSVSWYQQTPGQGLQFLFEYFSETQRNKGNFPGRFSGRQFSNSRSEMNVSTLELGDSALYLCASMRSSGEGEQFFGPGTRLTVL.

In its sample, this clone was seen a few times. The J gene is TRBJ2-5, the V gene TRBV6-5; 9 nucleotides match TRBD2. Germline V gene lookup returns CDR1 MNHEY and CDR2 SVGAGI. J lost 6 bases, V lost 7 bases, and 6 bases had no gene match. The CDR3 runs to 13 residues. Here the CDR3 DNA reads TGTGCCAGCACGGCGGGGGGGCAAAAGACCCAGTACTTC. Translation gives CASTAGGQKTQYF.

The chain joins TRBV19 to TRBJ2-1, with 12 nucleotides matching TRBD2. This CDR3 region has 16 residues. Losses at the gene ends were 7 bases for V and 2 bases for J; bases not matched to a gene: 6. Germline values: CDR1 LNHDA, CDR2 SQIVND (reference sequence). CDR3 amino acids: CASTETSGGPYNEQFF. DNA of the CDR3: TGTGCCAGTACCGAGACTAGCGGGGGCCCCTACAATGAGCAGTTCTTC.

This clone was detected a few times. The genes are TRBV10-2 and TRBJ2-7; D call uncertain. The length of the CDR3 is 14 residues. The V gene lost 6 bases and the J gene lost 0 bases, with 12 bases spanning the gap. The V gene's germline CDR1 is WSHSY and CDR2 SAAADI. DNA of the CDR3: TGCGCCAGCAGCTACGACACTTACTCCTACGAGCAGTACTTC. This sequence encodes CASSYDTYSYEQYF.

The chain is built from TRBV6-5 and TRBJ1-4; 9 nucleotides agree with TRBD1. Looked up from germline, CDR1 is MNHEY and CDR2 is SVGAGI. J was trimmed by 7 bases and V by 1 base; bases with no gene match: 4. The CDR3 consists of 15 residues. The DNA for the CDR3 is TGTGCCAGCAGTTACTTTGGGACAGGGACTGAAAAACTGTTTTTT. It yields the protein CASSYFGTGTEKLFF.

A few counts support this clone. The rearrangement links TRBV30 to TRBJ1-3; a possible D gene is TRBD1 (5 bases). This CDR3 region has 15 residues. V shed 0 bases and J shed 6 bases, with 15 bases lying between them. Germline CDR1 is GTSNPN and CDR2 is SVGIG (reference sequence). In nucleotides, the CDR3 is TGTGCCTGGAGTGTCTCAGGGTTCGTTGTAAACACCATATATTTT. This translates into CAWSVSGFVVNTIYF.

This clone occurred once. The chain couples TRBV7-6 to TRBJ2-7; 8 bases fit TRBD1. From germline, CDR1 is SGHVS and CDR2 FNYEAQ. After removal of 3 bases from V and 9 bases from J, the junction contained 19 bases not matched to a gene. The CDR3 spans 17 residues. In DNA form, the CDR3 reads TGTGCCAGCAGCTTGGGGACAGGCCCCCCCTTAATTTCCGGGCAGTACTTC. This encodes CASSLGTGPPLISGQYF.

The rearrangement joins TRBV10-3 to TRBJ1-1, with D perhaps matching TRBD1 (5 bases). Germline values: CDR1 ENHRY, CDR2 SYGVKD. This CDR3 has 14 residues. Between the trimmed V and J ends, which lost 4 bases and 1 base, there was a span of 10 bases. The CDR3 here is CAISASTANTEAFF. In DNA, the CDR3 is TGTGCCATCAGTGCCTCGACAGCGAACACTGAAGCTTTCTTT.

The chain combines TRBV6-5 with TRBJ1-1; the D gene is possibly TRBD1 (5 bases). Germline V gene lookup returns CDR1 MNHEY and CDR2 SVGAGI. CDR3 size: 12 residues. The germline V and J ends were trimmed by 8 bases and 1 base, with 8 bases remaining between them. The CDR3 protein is CASFQGNTEAFF. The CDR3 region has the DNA TGTGCCAGCTTTCAGGGGAACACTGAAGCTTTCTTT.

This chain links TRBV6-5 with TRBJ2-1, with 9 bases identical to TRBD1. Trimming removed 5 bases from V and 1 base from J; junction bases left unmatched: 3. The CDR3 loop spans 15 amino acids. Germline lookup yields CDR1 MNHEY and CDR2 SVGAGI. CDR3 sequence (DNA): TGTGCCAGCAGTACGACAGGGGGATCCTACAATGAGCAGTTCTTC. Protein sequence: CASSTTGGSYNEQFF.

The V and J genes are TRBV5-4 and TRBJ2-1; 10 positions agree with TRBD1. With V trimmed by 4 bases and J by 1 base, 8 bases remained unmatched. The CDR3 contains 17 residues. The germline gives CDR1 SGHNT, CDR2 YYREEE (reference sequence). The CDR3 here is CASSGGQGSASYNEQFF. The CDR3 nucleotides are TGTGCCAGCAGCGGGGGACAGGGGTCAGCATCCTACAATGAGCAGTTCTTC.

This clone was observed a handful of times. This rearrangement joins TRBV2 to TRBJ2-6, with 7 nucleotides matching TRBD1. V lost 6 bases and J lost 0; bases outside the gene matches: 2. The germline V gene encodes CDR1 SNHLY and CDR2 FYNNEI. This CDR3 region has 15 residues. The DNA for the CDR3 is TGTGCCAGCAGGACAGGGAGCTCTGGGGCCAACGTCCTGACTTTC. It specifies CASRTGSSGANVLTF.

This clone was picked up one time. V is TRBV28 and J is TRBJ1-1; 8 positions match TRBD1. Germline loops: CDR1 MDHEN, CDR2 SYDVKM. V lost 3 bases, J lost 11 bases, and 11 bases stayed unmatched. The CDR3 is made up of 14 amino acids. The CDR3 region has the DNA TGTGCCAGCAGTTTGAACATCAGGGGGCCTGGGGCTTTCTTT. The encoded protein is CASSLNIRGPGAFF.

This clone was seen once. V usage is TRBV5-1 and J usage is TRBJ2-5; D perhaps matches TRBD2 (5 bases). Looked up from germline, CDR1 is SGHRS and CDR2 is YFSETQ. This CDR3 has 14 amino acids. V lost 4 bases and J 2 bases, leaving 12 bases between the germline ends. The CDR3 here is CASSHGSGQETQYF. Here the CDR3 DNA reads TGCGCCAGCAGCCACGGGTCGGGGCAAGAGACCCAGTACTTC.

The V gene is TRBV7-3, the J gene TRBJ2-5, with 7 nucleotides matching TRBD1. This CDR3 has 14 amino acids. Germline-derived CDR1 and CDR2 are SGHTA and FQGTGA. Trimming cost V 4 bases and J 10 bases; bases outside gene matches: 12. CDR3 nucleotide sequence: TGTGCCAGCAGCTCCGGACAGGAGGATTTGGTCCAGTACTTC. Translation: CASSSGQEDLVQYF. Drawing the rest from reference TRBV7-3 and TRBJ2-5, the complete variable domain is GAGVSQTPSNKVTEKGKYVELRCDPISGHTALYWYRQSLGQGPEFLIYFQGTGAADDSGLPNDRFFAVRPEGSVSTLKIQRTERGDSAVYLCASSSGQEDLVQYFGPGTRLLVL.

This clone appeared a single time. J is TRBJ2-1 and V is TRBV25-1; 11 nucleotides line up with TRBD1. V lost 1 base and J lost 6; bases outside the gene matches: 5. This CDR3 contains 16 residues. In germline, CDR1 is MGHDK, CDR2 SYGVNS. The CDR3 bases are TGTGCCAGCAGTGAATCAAGGACAGGGGGCTTCAATGAGCAGTTCTTC. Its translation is CASSESRTGGFNEQFF.

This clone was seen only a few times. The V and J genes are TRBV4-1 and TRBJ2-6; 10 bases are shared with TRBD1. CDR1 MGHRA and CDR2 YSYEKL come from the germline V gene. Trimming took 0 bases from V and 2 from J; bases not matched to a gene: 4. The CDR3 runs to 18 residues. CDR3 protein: CASSQEGTGDTGANVLTF. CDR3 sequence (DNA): TGCGCCAGCAGCCAAGAGGGGACAGGGGACACTGGGGCCAACGTCCTGACTTTC.

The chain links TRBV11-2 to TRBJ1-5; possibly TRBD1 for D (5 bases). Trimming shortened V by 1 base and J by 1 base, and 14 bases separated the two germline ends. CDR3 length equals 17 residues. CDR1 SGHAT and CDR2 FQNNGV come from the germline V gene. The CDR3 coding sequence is TGTGCCAGCAGCTTAGGGACTCTTGGGGGGAGCAATCAGCCCCAGCATTTT. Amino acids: CASSLGTLGGSNQPQHF.

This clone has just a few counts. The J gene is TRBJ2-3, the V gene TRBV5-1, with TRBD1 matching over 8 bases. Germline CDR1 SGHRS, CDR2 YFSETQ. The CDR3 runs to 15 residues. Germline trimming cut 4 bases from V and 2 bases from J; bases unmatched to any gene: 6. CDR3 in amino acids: CASSPTTGVTDTQYF. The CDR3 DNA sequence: TGCGCCAGCAGCCCAACGACAGGGGTCACAGATACGCAGTATTTT.

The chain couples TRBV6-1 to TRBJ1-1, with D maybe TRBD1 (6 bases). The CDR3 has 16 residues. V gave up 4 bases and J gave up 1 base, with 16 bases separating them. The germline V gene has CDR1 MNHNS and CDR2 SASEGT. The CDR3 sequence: CASSGGGVRRNTEAFF. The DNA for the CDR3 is TGTGCCAGCAGTGGAGGGGGGGTGAGGAGGAACACTGAAGCTTTCTTT.

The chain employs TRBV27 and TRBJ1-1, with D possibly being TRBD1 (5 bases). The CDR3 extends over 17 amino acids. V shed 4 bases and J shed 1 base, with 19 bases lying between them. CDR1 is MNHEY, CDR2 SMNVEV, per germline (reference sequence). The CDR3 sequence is CASSSAPSTDRNTEAFF. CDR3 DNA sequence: TGTGCCAGCAGTTCTGCCCCCTCCACCGACAGGAACACTGAAGCTTTCTTT.

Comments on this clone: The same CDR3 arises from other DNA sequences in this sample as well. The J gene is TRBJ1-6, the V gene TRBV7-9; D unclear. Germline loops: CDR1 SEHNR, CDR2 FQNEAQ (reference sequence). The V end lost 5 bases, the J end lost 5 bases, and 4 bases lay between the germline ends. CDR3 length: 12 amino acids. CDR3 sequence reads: CASSPDNSPLHF. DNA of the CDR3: TGTGCCAGCAGCCCAGATAATTCACCCCTCCACTTT.

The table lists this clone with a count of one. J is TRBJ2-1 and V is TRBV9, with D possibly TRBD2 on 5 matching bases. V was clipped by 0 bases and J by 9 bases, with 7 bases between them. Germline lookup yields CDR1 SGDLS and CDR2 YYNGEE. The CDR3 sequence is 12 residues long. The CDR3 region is CASSVEGSEQFF. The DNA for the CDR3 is TGTGCCAGCAGCGTAGAAGGGAGTGAGCAGTTCTTC.

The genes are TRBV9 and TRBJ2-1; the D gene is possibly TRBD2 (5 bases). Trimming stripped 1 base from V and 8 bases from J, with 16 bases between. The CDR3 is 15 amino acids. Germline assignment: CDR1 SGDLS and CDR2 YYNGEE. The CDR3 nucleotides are TGTGCCAGCAGCGTAAAGAGGGATTTGGTGCATGAGCAGTTCTTC. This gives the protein CASSVKRDLVHEQFF.

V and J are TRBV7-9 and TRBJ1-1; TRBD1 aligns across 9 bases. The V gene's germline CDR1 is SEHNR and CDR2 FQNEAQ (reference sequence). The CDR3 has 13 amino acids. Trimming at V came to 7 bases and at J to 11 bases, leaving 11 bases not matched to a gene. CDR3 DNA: TGTGCCAGCACATCCGGGACAGGGATTTCGGCTTTCTTT. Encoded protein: CASTSGTGISAFF.

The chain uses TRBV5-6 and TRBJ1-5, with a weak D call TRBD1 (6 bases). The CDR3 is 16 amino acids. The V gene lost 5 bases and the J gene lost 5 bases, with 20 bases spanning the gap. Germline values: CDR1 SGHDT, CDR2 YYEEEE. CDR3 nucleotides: TGTGCCAGCAGTCCGGCACAGGGAAGACGGGATCAGCCCCAGCATTTT. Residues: CASSPAQGRRDQPQHF.

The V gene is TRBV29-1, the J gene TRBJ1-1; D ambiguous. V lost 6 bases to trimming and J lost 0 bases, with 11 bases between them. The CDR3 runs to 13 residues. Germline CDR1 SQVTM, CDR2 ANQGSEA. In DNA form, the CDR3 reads TGCAGCGTCCTCCGTCCCCTGAACACTGAAGCTTTCTTT. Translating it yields CSVLRPLNTEAFF.

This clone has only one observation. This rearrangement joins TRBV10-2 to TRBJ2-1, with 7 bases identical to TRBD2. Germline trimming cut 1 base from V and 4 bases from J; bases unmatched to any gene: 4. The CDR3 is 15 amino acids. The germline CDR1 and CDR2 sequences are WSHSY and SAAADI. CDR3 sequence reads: CASSEFRGEYNEQFF. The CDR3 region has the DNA TGCGCCAGCAGTGAGTTCCGGGGGGAATACAATGAGCAGTTCTTC.